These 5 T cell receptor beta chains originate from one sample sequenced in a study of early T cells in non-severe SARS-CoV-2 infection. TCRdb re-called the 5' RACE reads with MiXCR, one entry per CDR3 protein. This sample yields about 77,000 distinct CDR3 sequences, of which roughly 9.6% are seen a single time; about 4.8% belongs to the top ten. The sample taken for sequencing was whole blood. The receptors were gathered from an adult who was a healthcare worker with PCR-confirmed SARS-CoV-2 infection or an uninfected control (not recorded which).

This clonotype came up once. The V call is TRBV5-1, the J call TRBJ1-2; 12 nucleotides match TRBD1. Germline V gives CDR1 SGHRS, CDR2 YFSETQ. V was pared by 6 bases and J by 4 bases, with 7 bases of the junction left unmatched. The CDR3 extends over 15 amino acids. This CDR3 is CASTGTGGAGYGYTF. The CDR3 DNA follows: TGCGCCAGCACCGGGACAGGGGGCGCAGGCTATGGCTACACCTTC.

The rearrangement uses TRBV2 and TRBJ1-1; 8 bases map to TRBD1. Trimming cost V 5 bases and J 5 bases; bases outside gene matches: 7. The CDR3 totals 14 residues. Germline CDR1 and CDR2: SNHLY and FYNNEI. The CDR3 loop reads CASSTGTGVTEAFF. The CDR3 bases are TGTGCCAGCAGTACCGGGACAGGTGTTACTGAAGCTTTCTTT.

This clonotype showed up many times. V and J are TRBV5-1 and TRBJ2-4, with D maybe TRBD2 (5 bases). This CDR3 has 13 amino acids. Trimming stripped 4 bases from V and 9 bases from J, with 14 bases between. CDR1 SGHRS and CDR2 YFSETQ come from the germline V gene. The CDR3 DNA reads TGCGCCAGCAGCCGGGAACTAAGCGGCATTCAGTACTTC. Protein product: CASSRELSGIQYF.

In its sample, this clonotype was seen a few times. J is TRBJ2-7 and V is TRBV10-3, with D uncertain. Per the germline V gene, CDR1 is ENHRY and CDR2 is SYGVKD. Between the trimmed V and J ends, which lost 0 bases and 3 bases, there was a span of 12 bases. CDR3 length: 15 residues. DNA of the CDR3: TGTGCCATCAGTGAGTCGGGTTCAAGTCTCTACGAGCAGTACTTC. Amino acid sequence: CAISESGSSLYEQYF.

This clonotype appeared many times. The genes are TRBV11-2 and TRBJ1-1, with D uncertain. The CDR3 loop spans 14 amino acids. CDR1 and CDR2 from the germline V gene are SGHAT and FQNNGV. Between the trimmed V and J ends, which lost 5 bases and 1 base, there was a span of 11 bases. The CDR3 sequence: CASSGWTANTEAFF. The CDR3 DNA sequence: TGTGCCAGCAGCGGCTGGACGGCGAACACTGAAGCTTTCTTT.